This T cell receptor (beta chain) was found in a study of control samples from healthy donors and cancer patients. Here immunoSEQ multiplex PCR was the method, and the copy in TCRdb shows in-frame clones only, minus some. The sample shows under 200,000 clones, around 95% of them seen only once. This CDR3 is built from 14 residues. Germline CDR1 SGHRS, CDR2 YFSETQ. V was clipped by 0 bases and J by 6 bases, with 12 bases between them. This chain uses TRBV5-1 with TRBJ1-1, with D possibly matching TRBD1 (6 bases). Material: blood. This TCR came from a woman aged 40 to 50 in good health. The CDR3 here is CASSLVLRGAEAFF. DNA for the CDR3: TGCGCCAGCAGCTTGGTTCTCAGGGGCGCTGAAGCTTTCTTT.